This entry describes one T cell receptor beta chain. This table comes from immunoSEQ multiplex PCR, and its TCRdb copy is limited to in-frame clones, with some not included. The sample yields 450,000 to 650,000 clones, approximately 80% seen once. The data originate from a study of shared T cell receptors in the human thymus. Deletions cut 0 bases from V and 5 bases from J, with 8 bases between. Germline V gives CDR1 WNHNN, CDR2 SYGVQD (reference sequence). This CDR3 is built from 13 residues. Another study also made use of these data, one on human thymus T cells.

This chain links TRBV10-1 with TRBJ2-7; TRBD2 might be the D (5 bases). Sequenced input: thymocytes. This clonotype originated in a boy under two years old with a congenital heart defect. CDR3 residues: CASSESMEDEQYF. CDR3 sequence (DNA): TGCGCCAGCAGTGAGTCGATGGAGGACGAGCAGTACTTC.